The clone carrying this T cell receptor beta chain came up many times. What it binds is unknown. The data stem from a study of T cell repertoires in cytomegalovirus infection. From the reads, TCRdb called clonotypes with MiXCR, one entry per CDR3 protein. This sample yields about 920,000 distinct CDR3 sequences, of which around 31% are seen a single time; more than 12% belongs to the top ten. From germline, CDR1 is SEHNR and CDR2 FQNEAQ (reference sequence). After removal of 4 bases from V and 2 bases from J, the junction contained 7 bases not matched to a gene. The CDR3 length is 16 residues. The sequencing here drew on cultured CD8+ T cells from PBMCs, taken from culture after CMV antigen stimulation. V and J are TRBV7-9 and TRBJ2-3, with 9 bases that match TRBD1. The clonotype was recovered from a human donor in good health (CMV status not recorded). Some clones in this sample may be carry-over from other donors' samples. This CDR3 reads CASSYTGGAFTDTQYF. CDR3 nucleotides: TGTGCCAGCAGCTATACAGGGGGCGCCTTCACAGATACGCAGTATTTT.